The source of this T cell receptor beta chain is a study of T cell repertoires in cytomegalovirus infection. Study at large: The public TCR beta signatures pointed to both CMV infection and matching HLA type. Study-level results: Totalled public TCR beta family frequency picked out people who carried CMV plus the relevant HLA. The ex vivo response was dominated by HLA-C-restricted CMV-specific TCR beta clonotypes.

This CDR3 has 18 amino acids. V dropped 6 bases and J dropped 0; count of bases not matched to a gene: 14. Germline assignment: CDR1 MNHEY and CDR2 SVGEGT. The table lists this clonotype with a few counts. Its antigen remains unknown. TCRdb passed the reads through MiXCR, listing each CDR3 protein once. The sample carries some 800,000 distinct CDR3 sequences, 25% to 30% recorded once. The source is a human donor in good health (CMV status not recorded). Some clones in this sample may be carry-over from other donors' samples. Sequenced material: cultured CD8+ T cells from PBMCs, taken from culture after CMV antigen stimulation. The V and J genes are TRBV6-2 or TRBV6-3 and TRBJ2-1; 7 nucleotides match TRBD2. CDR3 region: CASSLHFLAGSSYNEQFF. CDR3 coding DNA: TGTGCCAGCAGCCTCCATTTTTTAGCGGGTAGCTCCTACAATGAGCAGTTCTTC.